This T cell receptor beta chain was obtained from a study of cytomegalovirus exposure and HLA in healthy donors. Overall study results and limits: The authors enumerated over 150 TCR beta chains as linked to cytomegalovirus.

Method: immunoSEQ multiplex PCR; TCRdb's copy keeps in-frame clones and lacks some. This sample has more than 110,000 clones, with 70% to 90% found just once. Regarding this clone: Its cognate antigen is unknown.

Germline lookup yields CDR1 SGDLS and CDR2 YYNGEE. The CDR3 contains 12 residues. V lost 3 bases to trimming and J lost 11 bases; unmatched junction nucleotides: 4. Sequenced sample: PBMCs. V usage is TRBV9 and J usage is TRBJ1-4; 7 bases fit TRBD1. The source is a woman under 30 in good health and CMV-seropositive. CDR3 DNA sequence: TGTGCCAGCAGCGGGCCAGGGGGTAAACTGTTTTTT. Translation: CASSGPGGKLFF.